The clone carrying this T cell receptor (beta chain) has more than one count but fewer than ten. Its target is unknown. Profiling relied on immunoSEQ multiplex PCR, and the TCRdb table lists in-frame clones only, not all of them. Of 45,000 to 60,000 clones in the sample, roughly 80% were seen once. This sample stems from a study of T cells in localized non-small cell lung cancer. Study-wide results and limits: A denser population of T cells in blood accompanied longer overall survival.

This CDR3 comprises 16 residues. V lost 0 bases, J lost 1 base, and 2 bases stayed unmatched. Germline CDR1 and CDR2: MNHNY and SVGAGI (reference sequence). The clonotype originates from a woman aged 40-69 years with stage II lung adenocarcinoma. The sample consisted of PBMCs, taken before any cancer treatment. This rearrangement joins TRBV6-6 to TRBJ1-4, with 7 bases lining up with TRBD1. The CDR3 region has the DNA TGTGCCAGCAGTTACTCCACAGGGGTAACTAATGAAAAACTGTTTTTT. This encodes CASSYSTGVTNEKLFF.